A selection of T cell receptor beta chains follows, all from one sample in a study of blood T cell repertoires in COVID-19. Data came from immunoSEQ multiplex PCR; TCRdb stores just in-frame clones and leaves some out. This table holds 100,000 to 120,000 clones, roughly 80% found once. Sample: peripheral blood. Source of these receptors: a woman of 80 years or more with acute or convalescent COVID-19. Each CDR3 is given with its conserved first and last residue. A D gene is named only where the DNA matches it firmly. The size entry is marked missing in some rows and otherwise reads once, few, many or a size class.

abundance	v_gene	j_gene	d_gene	CDR3nt	CDR3aa
NA	TRBV27	TRBJ2-7	NA	TGTGCCAGCAGCTATTCGGGGGTCTACGAGCAGTACTTC	CASSYSGVYEQYF
NA	TRBV29-1	TRBJ1-3	NA	TGCAGCGTTGCGGGCCAGGGCGCTGGAAACACCATATATTTT	CSVAGQGAGNTIYF
NA	TRBV2	TRBJ1-2	NA	TGTGCCAGCAGTGACGCCGCAGGTTATGGCTACACCTTC	CASSDAAGYGYTF
NA	TRBV10-2	TRBJ1-2	TRBD1	TGCGCCAGCTTAGACAGGGAATCGAGTGGCTACACCTTC	CASLDRESSGYTF
NA	TRBV6-5	TRBJ1-2	TRBD1	TGTGCCAGCAGCGGACAGGTTCTTTACTTC	CASSGQVLYF
NA	TRBV11-1	TRBJ1-2	NA	TGTGCCAGCAGCACCGGACGGGGTTCAGCTAACTATGGCTACACCTTC	CASSTGRGSANYGYTF
NA	TRBV15	TRBJ2-5	TRBD2	TGTGCCACCAGCAGGGGGGGGACTGGAGAGACCCAGTACTTC	CATSRGGTGETQYF
NA	TRBV19	TRBJ2-5	TRBD1	TGTGCCAGTAGTATTCCGACAGGGGCACAAGAGACCCAGTACTTC	CASSIPTGAQETQYF
NA	TRBV4-3	TRBJ1-2	TRBD1	TGCGCCAGCAGCCATGAAGGGGGCATCTATGGCTACACCTTC	CASSHEGGIYGYTF
once	TRBV3-1/TRBV3-2	TRBJ2-3	TRBD2	TGTGCCAGCAGCCAAGATCGCGGGACTAGCGGGAGTAGATTAGATACGCAGTATTTT	CASSQDRGTSGSRLDTQYF
NA	TRBV7-9	TRBJ2-3	NA	TGTGCCAGCCTACTCGGTCCGGCAGATACGCAGTATTTT	CASLLGPADTQYF
NA	TRBV18	TRBJ1-1	NA	TGTGCCAGCTCACGACTCCGGGGGGATGAAGCTTTCTTT	CASSRLRGDEAFF
NA	TRBV21-1	TRBJ2-5	NA	TGTGCCAGCAGCAACTTAGGGGACAGGGCCAAGGAGGAGACCCAGTACTTC	CASSNLGDRAKEETQYF
NA	TRBV10-3	TRBJ1-6	TRBD1	TGTGCCATCAGTGGTGCCCCAGGGGGCGCGAATAATTCACCCCTCCACTTT	CAISGAPGGANNSPLHF
NA	TRBV6-1	TRBJ2-1	NA	TGTGCCAGCAGTGACACAAAGGGGATGTTATCCTACAATGAGCAGTTCTTC	CASSDTKGMLSYNEQFF
NA	TRBV19	TRBJ2-5	NA	TGTGCCAGTAGTATTTCAGGGGCGAAGGTCGGAGAGACCCAGTACTTC	CASSISGAKVGETQYF
few	TRBV29-1	TRBJ2-4	TRBD2	TGCAGCGTTGGGGAGGGCATTCAGTACTTC	CSVGEGIQYF
NA	TRBV27	TRBJ2-7	TRBD1	TGTGCCAGCAGACGGGACAGGGGGGGCTCCTACGAGCAGTACTTC	CASRRDRGGSYEQYF
NA	TRBV28	TRBJ1-5	TRBD1	TGTGCCAGCAATGCCGGGACAGGGGGCAATCAGCCCCAGCATTTT	CASNAGTGGNQPQHF
NA	TRBV24-1	TRBJ2-1	NA	TGTGCCACCAGTGATTTGGGCGGATATGAGCAGTTCTTC	CATSDLGGYEQFF
NA	TRBV25-1	TRBJ1-4	NA	TGTGCCAGCAGTGCCTTAACAGGGAAGGGAGAAAAACTGTTTTTT	CASSALTGKGEKLFF
NA	TRBV11-2	TRBJ1-4	TRBD1	TGTGCCAGCAGCTTAGGAACAGGGGGGGGTGAAAAACTGTTTTTT	CASSLGTGGGEKLFF
NA	TRBV10-3	TRBJ2-3	TRBD2	TGTGCCATCAGTCCTCGGACTAGCGGGAGGAGGGATACGCAGTATTTT	CAISPRTSGRRDTQYF
NA	TRBV19	TRBJ2-1	TRBD2	TGTGCCAGTAACTCACCCCGGACTAGCGGGAGACACAATGAGCAGTTCTTC	CASNSPRTSGRHNEQFF
NA	TRBV24-1	TRBJ2-1	TRBD2	TGTGCCACCAGTGATCTACCGACTAGCGGGAGGGATGAGCAGTTCTTC	CATSDLPTSGRDEQFF
NA	TRBV5-4	TRBJ2-1	TRBD2	TGTGCCAGCAGCTTGTATAGCGGGAGGACCAATGAGCAGTTCTTC	CASSLYSGRTNEQFF
NA	TRBV27	TRBJ2-5	NA	TGTGCCAGCAGTCTACAGGGAGGGGAAGAGACCCAGTACTTC	CASSLQGGEETQYF
NA	TRBV5-6	TRBJ1-1	NA	TGTGCCAGCAGCTTTGGGGGACAAAAAGAAGCTTTCTTT	CASSFGGQKEAFF
NA	TRBV6-5	TRBJ2-7	TRBD2	TGTGCCAGCAGTCTGGGCGGGAGGGCCTACGAGCAGTACTTC	CASSLGGRAYEQYF
NA	TRBV10-3	TRBJ2-2	TRBD2	TGTGCCATCAGTGCCACGCCGGGACTAGCGGGAAGGCCCGGGGAGCTGTTTTTT	CAISATPGLAGRPGELFF
NA	TRBV10-2	TRBJ1-5	NA	TGCGCCAGCGGCCCAGGGGTTCAGCCCCAGCATTTT	CASGPGVQPQHF
NA	TRBV6-5	TRBJ2-7	TRBD1	TGTGCCAGCAGTTACTGGGACAGGGAGGGCGAGCAGTACTTC	CASSYWDREGEQYF
NA	TRBV30	TRBJ1-4	NA	TGTGCCTGGAGTGGGCAGCGAAATGAAAAACTGTTTTTT	CAWSGQRNEKLFF
NA	TRBV2	TRBJ2-5	NA	TGTGCCAGCAGTGAGAACTTATCACAAGAGACCCAGTACTTC	CASSENLSQETQYF
NA	TRBV29-1	TRBJ2-5	TRBD2	TGCAGCGTGGGAGGACTAGCACGGTACCAAGAGACCCAGTACTTC	CSVGGLARYQETQYF
once	TRBV10-1	TRBJ2-1	NA	TGCGCCAGCGGCCCAAGCTCCTACAATGAGCAGTTCTTC	CASGPSSYNEQFF
NA	TRBV6-1	TRBJ2-3	TRBD2	TGTGCCAGCAGTGAACCGACTAGCGGCACAGATACGCAGTATTTT	CASSEPTSGTDTQYF
NA	TRBV6-5	TRBJ1-1	TRBD1	TGTGCCAGCAGTTACTCGGCAGGGGGGAACACTGAAGCTTTCTTT	CASSYSAGGNTEAFF
few	TRBV3-1/TRBV3-2	TRBJ2-2	NA	TGTGCCAGCAGCCAAGTGCGGGGGGAGCTGTTTTTT	CASSQVRGELFF
NA	TRBV5-6	TRBJ2-5	NA	TGTGCCAGCAGCACAGACGGGGGCCAAGAGACCCAGTACTTC	CASSTDGGQETQYF
NA	TRBV5-6	TRBJ2-5	NA	TGTGCCAGCAGCTTGGGCAGGGTTGAGACCCAGTACTTC	CASSLGRVETQYF
NA	TRBV12-3/TRBV12-4	TRBJ1-2	NA	TGTGCCAGCAGTGCGGAGCGGGGCTACACCTTC	CASSAERGYTF
few	TRBV5-1	TRBJ1-6	NA	TGCGCCAGCAGCTTGGAATCAGATAATTCACCCCTCCACTTT	CASSLESDNSPLHF
NA	TRBV2	TRBJ2-3	TRBD2	TGTGCCAGCAGTGTTACAGCGGGAGGGCAAGATACGCAGTATTTT	CASSVTAGGQDTQYF
NA	TRBV7-9	TRBJ1-1	NA	TGTGCCAGCACCTCGGGCCAGGGGAACACTGAAGCTTTCTTT	CASTSGQGNTEAFF